This T cell receptor (beta chain) was recorded in a study of cytomegalovirus exposure and HLA in healthy donors. About the research overall: Unique TCRs from HLA-typed donors, about 85 million of them, were held in an early data release.

Study results and caveats: Available immune exposure information covered CMV serostatus only.

The V end lost 5 bases, the J end lost 0 bases, and 13 bases lay between the germline ends. There are 15 residues in the CDR3. Germline loops: CDR1 MDHEN, CDR2 SYDVKM. 60 Vbeta and 13 Jbeta primers were used in PCR. Some clones are missing from TCRdb's copy, which holds only in-frame ones; the method was immunoSEQ multiplex PCR. The top ten clones hold 5.5% to 7% of a sample with approximately 190,000 clones, 82% of them seen once. The sample holds one count of this clone. Its cognate antigen is unknown. The rearrangement links TRBV28 to TRBJ1-2; D gene uncertain. Sequencing input: PBMCs. The sequence was collected from a woman between 45 and 65 years old in good health and CMV-seropositive. The CDR3 here is CASSHQYGTNYGYTF. The CDR3 region has the DNA TGTGCCAGCAGTCACCAATACGGGACTAACTATGGCTACACCTTC.